This T cell receptor (beta chain) was captured in a study of human T cells and chemical hapten exposure. As for the study in general: The variation in per-sample TCR yields arose mainly from small differences in pooled library volumes. General study findings and limits: Donor immune responses may differ from healthy people's, since all donors had alopecia.

Indicated time point: patch test 1, 2 weeks after DPC sensitization. Treatment reported: therapeutic diphenylcyclopropenone sensitization with weekly scalp DPC. Trimming left V 2 bases short and J 4 bases short, with 18 bases between. CDR3 length equals 16 residues. Germline V gene data show CDR1 as KGHSH and CDR2 as LQKENI. This clonotype was counted only a few times. Its antigen is unidentified. Library construction involved attaching unique molecular identifiers to individual cDNA molecules, which allowed quantitative, reproducible TCR counting. From the RACE reads, TCRdb called clonotypes with MiXCR, one entry per CDR3 protein. The sample holds tens of thousands of distinct CDR3 sequences, over 9.5% seen once.

This receptor was taken from a middle-aged man with alopecia areata. Some clones in this sample may be carry-over from other donors' samples. The material sequenced was whole blood, taken in connection with sensitization to the hapten diphenylcyclopropenone (DPC). The chain recombines TRBV18 with TRBJ2-7, with D possibly TRBD2 on 6 matching bases. The DNA of the CDR3 is TGTGCCAGCTCACCAAGCCGCGGGGTATTAGGGTACGAGCAGTACGTC. This codes for CASSPSRGVLGYEQYV.